This T cell receptor (beta chain) was profiled in a study of shared clonotypes between healthy human individuals. Clones were sequenced by immunoSEQ multiplex PCR, and TCRdb holds only the in-frame ones, with some missing. The profile shows approximately 2.5 million clones, about 92% of them singletons. In the case of this clone: The same CDR3 also results from other DNA sequences found in this sample.

This receptor was obtained from a man aged 18 to 29 in good health. Specimen: naive CD4+ T cells sorted from blood. Subset: CD45RA+ positively selected.

The CDR3 DNA is TGTGCCTGGAGCCCAGGCAACTATGGCTACACCTTC. Its translation is CAWSPGNYGYTF. This chain links TRBV30 with TRBJ1-2; D gene unclear. The V gene's germline CDR1 is GTSNPN and CDR2 SVGIG (reference sequence). The CDR3 length is 12 residues. Trimming stripped 3 bases from V and 2 bases from J, with 7 bases between.